This T cell receptor beta chain was identified during a study of blood T cell repertoires in COVID-19. Background on the study: From the United States, Italy and Spain came samples of acute and convalescent COVID-19.

Germline V gene lookup returns CDR1 SGHVS and CDR2 FQNEAQ. Trimming removed 0 bases from V and 1 base from J; junction bases left unmatched: 3. The CDR3 covers 16 residues. Measured with immunoSEQ multiplex PCR; TCRdb has only the in-frame clones, and not every one. The sample records about 99,000 clones, 88% being singletons. The clonotype comes from a human donor in a cohort sampled during active COVID-19. Material for sequencing was peripheral blood. This rearrangement joins TRBV7-8 to TRBJ2-7, with 10 bases identical to TRBD1. The CDR3 loop reads CASSLAMGQGSYEQYF. CDR3 coding DNA: TGTGCCAGCAGCTTAGCTATGGGACAGGGGTCCTACGAGCAGTACTTC.